Sequencing of this TCR beta chain was carried out in a study of shared clonotypes between healthy human individuals. Study findings and constraints: Naive subsets usually exceeded memory subsets in estimated richness. All-four-donor shared clonotypes had higher generation probabilities than non-shared clonotypes did. Rarefaction showed sorted-subset sequencing was incomplete despite large depth.

Points on this clone: Antigen: not known.

The assay was carried out at the deep level. Data came from immunoSEQ multiplex PCR; TCRdb stores just in-frame clones and leaves some out. The data show roughly 810,000 clones, approximately 96% seen once. V lost 4 bases and J lost 0; bases outside the gene matches: 3. The CDR3 runs 15 residues. Germline V gene sequence: CDR1 MNHEY, CDR2 SMNVEV (reference sequence). Selected positively for CCR7 and CD45RO-negative, naive CD8 cells excluded terminally differentiated effector memory CD45RA+ cells. Sequencing was performed on naive CD8+ T cells sorted from blood. The receptor comes from a man aged 30 to 39 in good health. The J gene is TRBJ1-5, the V gene TRBV27; 7 bases align to TRBD1. The CDR3 region has the DNA TGTGCCAGCAGTTCGGGACAGCTTAGCAATCAGCCCCAGCATTTT. Translating gives CASSSGQLSNQPQHF.